The 21 T cell receptor beta chains below were found in one sample sequenced in a study of OX40 agonist ivuxolimab in advanced cancers. Libraries were prepared by immunoSEQ multiplex PCR; TCRdb keeps only in-frame clonotypes and omits some of them. The table includes around 75,000 clones, 70% to 90% detected once. This material consisted of CD4+ or CD8+ T cells sorted from blood, taken in a trial of the OX40 agonist ivuxolimab. All receptors derive from an adult with an advanced solid tumor such as melanoma, head and neck, liver or kidney cancer.

CDR3 nucleotide sequence: TGCGCCAGCAGCTTCGACACCACCTACGAGCAGTACTTC. Translating it yields CASSFDTTYEQYF. The rearrangement links TRBV5-1 to TRBJ2-7; D gene ambiguous. V lost 2 bases, J lost 2 bases, and 8 bases lay in between. The CDR3 has 13 amino acids. CDR1 is SGHRS and CDR2 is YFSETQ in the germline V gene.

The chain is built from TRBV27 and TRBJ1-5, with D perhaps TRBD1 (5 bases). The length of the CDR3 is 13 residues. Germline assignment: CDR1 MNHEY and CDR2 SMNVEV (reference sequence). The V end was cut by 4 bases, the J end by 6 bases, with 10 bases between. The CDR3 DNA sequence: TGTGCCAGCAGTTGGGGGACGAGTCAGCCCCAGCATTTT. It is translated as CASSWGTSQPQHF.

Concerning this clone itself: Other DNA sequences from this sample encode an identical CDR3 as well. The genes are TRBV18 and TRBJ1-5, with unresolved D. V was pared by 3 bases and J by 3 bases, with 6 bases between. The CDR3 contains 13 residues. Germline lookup yields CDR1 KGHSH and CDR2 LQKENI. Here the CDR3 DNA reads TGTGCCAGCTCACCCCAATCCAATCAGCCCCAGCATTTT. It specifies CASSPQSNQPQHF.

This clone was counted between two and nine times. The genes are TRBV5-8 and TRBJ1-5; D not certain. The CDR3 is 11 amino acids. Germline V gene data show CDR1 as SGHTS and CDR2 as YDEGEE. Trimming shortened V by 4 bases and J by 3 bases, and 2 bases separated the two germline ends. The CDR3 DNA follows: TGTGCCAGCAGCGCCAATCAGCCCCAGCATTTT. The encoded protein is CASSANQPQHF.

The V and J genes are TRBV19 and TRBJ2-5; D may be TRBD1 (6 bases). Gene TRBJ2-7 matches the end of the DNA better, so the J call may be wrong. Germline lookup yields CDR1 LNHDA and CDR2 SQIVND (reference sequence). This CDR3 contains 16 residues. Here the CDR3 reads CASTLTGPPDSYEQYF. The CDR3 bases are TGTGCCAGTACTCTGACAGGACCCCCTGATTCCTACGAGCAGTACTTC.

V usage is TRBV7-9 and J usage is TRBJ1-4; 9 bases are a match to TRBD1. CDR1 SEHNR and CDR2 FQNEAQ come from the germline V gene (reference sequence). This CDR3 spans 17 amino acids. J was trimmed by 5 bases and V by 4 bases; bases with no gene match: 11. CDR3 in DNA: TGTGCCAGCAGCTCCGATCGGACAGGGGTCGCCAATGAAAAACTGTTTTTT. Protein: CASSSDRTGVANEKLFF. Full variable domain (rest looked up from reference TRBV7-9 and TRBJ1-4): DTGVSQNPRHKITKRGQNVTFRCDPISEHNRLYWYRQTLGQGPEFLTYFQNEAQLEKSRLLSDRFSAERPKGSFSTLEIQRTEQGDSAMYLCASSSDRTGVANEKLFFGSGTQLSVL.

The chain has TRBV5-1 and TRBJ2-2; 11 bases match TRBD2. CDR3 length: 16 residues. Germline V lookup: CDR1 SGHRS, CDR2 YFSETQ. Trimming took 4 bases from V and 0 from J; bases not matched to a gene: 2. As DNA, the CDR3 is TGCGCCAGCAGCCTACTAGCGGGGGCGAACACCGGGGAGCTGTTTTTT. Translated: CASSLLAGANTGELFF.

The J gene is TRBJ1-2, the V gene TRBV7-9; D possibly corresponds to TRBD1 (5 bases). Germline loops: CDR1 SEHNR, CDR2 FQNEAQ (reference sequence). There are 15 residues in the CDR3. The V gene lost 5 bases and the J gene lost 3 bases, with 16 bases spanning the gap. Here the CDR3 DNA reads TGTGCCAGCAGCCGCGCACAGGTCTACCACTATGGCTACACCTTC. Protein product: CASSRAQVYHYGYTF.

The CDR3 DNA reads TGTGCCAGCAGTGTGGAGATGGGTATCTACGAGCAGTACTTC. Protein: CASSVEMGIYEQYF. The V and J genes are TRBV2 and TRBJ2-5, with D unresolved. The J call is in doubt because the DNA end fits TRBJ2-7 better. Looked up from germline, CDR1 is SNHLY and CDR2 is FYNNEI. The CDR3 runs 14 residues.

The rearrangement uses TRBV5-1 and TRBJ2-3; 7 bases are shared with TRBD1. Germline V gene lookup returns CDR1 SGHRS and CDR2 YFSETQ. The ends lost 4 bases at V and 3 bases at J; junction bases unmatched: 5. CDR3 length: 14 residues. Here the CDR3 DNA reads TGCGCCAGCAGCACCGACAGGGTAACAGATACGCAGTATTTT. This codes for CASSTDRVTDTQYF. Filled out from reference TRBV5-1 and TRBJ2-3, the complete variable domain reads KAGVTQTPRYLIKTRGQQVTLSCSPISGHRSVSWYQQTPGQGLQFLFEYFSETQRNKGNFPGRFSGRQFSNSRSEMNVSTLELGDSALYLCASSTDRVTDTQYFGPGTRLTVL.

The V and J genes are TRBV29-1 and TRBJ2-1, with 8 bases that match TRBD1. The CDR3 contains 17 residues. In germline, CDR1 is SQVTM, CDR2 ANQGSEA. The J segment lost 10 bases and the V segment lost 2 bases, leaving 19 bases of the junction unmatched. CDR3 in amino acids: CSVEPSPGAGGLGEQFF. The CDR3 DNA reads as TGCAGCGTTGAACCCTCCCCCGGGGCAGGGGGCTTAGGCGAGCAGTTCTTC.

This clone was detected only a few times. The V call is TRBV5-4, the J call TRBJ1-1; D unresolved. V was clipped by 9 bases and J by 1 base, with 22 bases between them. CDR1 SGHNT and CDR2 YYREEE come from the germline V gene (reference sequence). The CDR3 covers 16 residues. The DNA for the CDR3 is TGTGCCATCTCGAAAATCGGCCTGAGGAAGAACACTGAAGCTTTCTTT. Its translation: CAISKIGLRKNTEAFF.

The chain combines TRBV5-6 with TRBJ1-4, with no clear D. CDR1 SGHDT and CDR2 YYEEEE come from the germline V gene. The CDR3 length is 13 residues. V was clipped by 0 bases and J by 7 bases, with 7 bases between them. The CDR3 reads CASSLEHLEKLFF. In DNA form, the CDR3 reads TGTGCCAGCAGCTTGGAACATCTTGAAAAACTGTTTTTT.

The J gene is TRBJ1-6, the V gene TRBV7-8; D is perhaps TRBD1 (6 bases). There are 15 residues in the CDR3. Deletions cut 2 bases from V and 6 bases from J, with 11 bases between. The germline CDR1 and CDR2 sequences are SGHVS and FQNEAQ. CDR3 protein: CASSLWGLPNSPLHF. The CDR3 DNA is TGTGCCAGCAGCTTATGGGGGCTCCCTAATTCACCCCTCCACTTT.

This clone was seen more than once but under ten times. The chain uses TRBV18 and TRBJ2-1; tentatively, D is TRBD1 (5 bases). CDR1 KGHSH and CDR2 LQKENI come from the germline V gene. The CDR3 is made up of 13 amino acids. Trimming stripped 4 bases from V and 7 bases from J, with 11 bases between. In nucleotides, the CDR3 is TGTGCCAGCTCACACGGACATCCGAATGAGCAGTTCTTC. Residues: CASSHGHPNEQFF.

V and J are TRBV2 and TRBJ2-6, with no clear D. The CDR3 has 15 residues. Trimming stripped 6 bases from V and 0 bases from J, with 9 bases between. The germline V gene encodes CDR1 SNHLY and CDR2 FYNNEI. CDR3 amino acids: CASREQSSGANVLTF. CDR3 coding DNA: TGTGCCAGCAGAGAGCAGAGCTCTGGGGCCAACGTCCTGACTTTC.

The chain couples TRBV5-1 to TRBJ2-3, with D unresolved. There are 16 residues in the CDR3. Germline V lookup: CDR1 SGHRS, CDR2 YFSETQ. Trimming shortened V by 4 bases and J by 0 bases, and 15 bases separated the two germline ends. CDR3: CASSPWAGSSTDTQYF. The CDR3 DNA reads as TGCGCCAGCAGCCCCTGGGCTGGTTCTAGCACAGATACGCAGTATTTT.

On this clone itself: The same CDR3 is also encoded by other DNA sequences in this sample. The V call is TRBV12-5, the J call TRBJ2-5; D is unclear. With 1 base removed from V and 5 bases from J, the gap between germline ends came to 2 bases. Per the germline V gene, CDR1 is LGHNT and CDR2 is FRNRAP. The CDR3 length is 11 residues. CDR3 DNA: TGTGCTAGTGGTTTGGGTGAGACCCAGTACTTC. Amino acid sequence: CASGLGETQYF.

J is TRBJ2-7 and V is TRBV19; D is uncertain. V gave up 3 bases and J gave up 1 base, with 10 bases separating them. The germline CDR1 and CDR2 sequences are LNHDA and SQIVND (reference sequence). This CDR3 has 14 residues. CDR3 DNA: TGTGCCAGTAGTATGGTCGGATTATCCTACGAGCAGTACTTC. It encodes CASSMVGLSYEQYF.

The genes are TRBV11-2 and TRBJ1-1; D gene unclear. Per germline, CDR1 SGHAT and CDR2 FQNNGV. V was trimmed by 5 bases and J by 10 bases, leaving 20 bases between them. The CDR3 is made up of 14 amino acids. Written as DNA, the CDR3 is TGTGCCAGCAGCCTAAGGACCTCCACGAGGATAGCTTTCTTT. As protein: CASSLRTSTRIAFF.

This chain uses TRBV7-2 with TRBJ2-3, with TRBD1 identical over 8 bases. V lost 2 bases and J lost 11; bases outside the gene matches: 3. Germline V gene sequence: CDR1 SGHTA, CDR2 FQGNSA. The CDR3 sequence is 12 residues long. CDR3 DNA: TGTGCCAGCAGCTTACCGGGACAGGTGCAGTATTTT. Protein sequence: CASSLPGQVQYF.